Listed below are T cell receptor beta chains from one sample, sequenced in a study of T-cell reconstitution after alpha-beta-depleted transplantation in children. TCRdb independently ran MiXCR on the PCR reads; one entry per CDR3 protein. Counted here are under 350,000 distinct CDR3 sequences, over 8% occurring once; the ten biggest clones make up 10%. This specimen was PBMCs from the stem cell graft donor, taken from the stem cell graft. All receptors derive from a human donor who donated a stem cell graft to a child with SCID. Each CDR3 is given with its conserved first and last residue. D genes are given only for firm matches. Clone size is not always given. Where it is, it says once, few, many or a class for expanded clones.

>TRBV7-9|.|few|TRBJ2-1
TGTGCCAGCAGCTCCCCGGGCAGCCCTGAGCAGTTCTTC
CASSSPGSPEQFF
>TRBV5-1|TRBD1|few|TRBJ1-4
TGCGCCAGCAGCTTTCAGACAGGGGAGAATGAAAAACTGTTTTTT
CASSFQTGENEKLFF
>TRBV12-3/TRBV12-4|TRBD1|.|TRBJ2-2
TGTGCCAGCAACCCGACAGGGACGGCCAACACCGGGGAGCTGTTTTTT
CASNPTGTANTGELFF
>TRBV12-3/TRBV12-4|TRBD2|.|TRBJ2-7
TGTGCCAGCAGTGGGACTAGCGGGGGCGGCGAGCAGTACTTC
CASSGTSGGGEQYF
>TRBV12-3/TRBV12-4|.|.|TRBJ2-2
TGTGCCAGCAGTTTAACGGTCGGAGGGCCGAACACCGGGGAGCTGTTTTTT
CASSLTVGGPNTGELFF
>TRBV21-1|.|once|TRBJ2-5
TGTGCCAGCACCACCCCCCGAGAGGAAAAGACCCAGTACTTC
CASTTPREEKTQYF
>TRBV12-3/TRBV12-4|TRBD2|many|TRBJ2-1
TGTGCCAGCAAGCGACTAGCGGGGTCCTACAATGAGCAGTTCTTC
CASKRLAGSYNEQFF
>TRBV7-6|TRBD2|.|TRBJ2-1
TGTGCCAGCAGCCCCCGACCGGACGGGGGGGCCTACAATGAGCAGTTCTTC
CASSPRPDGGAYNEQFF
>TRBV5-1|.|few|TRBJ2-2
TGCGCCAGCACCACAGGGGGGGCGAACACCGGGGAGCTGTTTTTT
CASTTGGANTGELFF
>TRBV2|.|many|TRBJ2-2
TGTGCCAGCAACGAAACACCGACGAACACCGGGGAGCTGTTTTTT
CASNETPTNTGELFF
>TRBV18|TRBD1|many|TRBJ1-3
TGTGCCAGCTCACCGGGACAGGGTCTTGGAAACACCATATATTTT
CASSPGQGLGNTIYF
>TRBV20-1|TRBD2|.|TRBJ2-3
TGCAGTGCGGGAGGGTCGAATACGCAGTATTTT
CSAGGSNTQYF
>TRBV10-3|TRBD1|few|TRBJ1-4
TGTGCCATCAGCGGGGACAGACCGGGACCTACTACAACTAATGAAAAACTGTTTTTT
CAISGDRPGPTTTNEKLFF
>TRBV5-1|.|many|TRBJ2-1
TGCGCCAAAGAGGGGGGGGCGACCTACAATGAGCAGTTCTTC
CAKEGGATYNEQFF
>TRBV12-3/TRBV12-4|TRBD1|many|TRBJ1-1
TGTGCCAGCAGCACAAGGACAGGCGGTTCCACTGAAGCTTTCTTT
CASSTRTGGSTEAFF
>TRBV5-1|TRBD1|.|TRBJ1-6
TGCGCCAGCAGCCCTACGGACAGGGGAGGCTCACCCCTCCACTTT
CASSPTDRGGSPLHF
>TRBV7-9|TRBD1|few|TRBJ1-5
TGTGCCAGCAGCGGGGACAGTAGCAATCAGCCCCAGCATTTT
CASSGDSSNQPQHF
>TRBV5-1|TRBD2|many|TRBJ2-1
TGCGCCAGCAGCTTCTGGGCTAGCGGGACCACGGGCTATGAGCAGTTCTTC
CASSFWASGTTGYEQFF
>TRBV12-3/TRBV12-4|.|many|TRBJ2-1
TGTGCCAGCACCCGGGACACCTACAATGAGCAGTTCTTC
CASTRDTYNEQFF
>TRBV5-1|TRBD1|.|TRBJ2-2
TGCGCCAGCAGCCCGACCGGGACAGAGAACACCGGGGAGCTGTTTTTT
CASSPTGTENTGELFF
>TRBV4-2|.|.|TRBJ2-5
TGTGCCATGAGCCCCGAGGGAAGTGAGACCCAGTACTTC
CAMSPEGSETQYF
>TRBV7-9|.|.|TRBJ2-7
TGTGCCAGCAGCTTACTCCGGGGCAGGGACTCCTCCTACGAGCAGTACTTC
CASSLLRGRDSSYEQYF
>TRBV27|.|few|TRBJ2-7
TGTGCCAGCAGTAATCGTCAGGGGAGAAATGCCTACGAGCAGTACTTC
CASSNRQGRNAYEQYF
>TRBV12-3/TRBV12-4|TRBD2|.|TRBJ2-3
TGTGCCAGCAGTTCTCGGCCGGGACTAGTCCCCACAGATACGCAGTATTTT
CASSSRPGLVPTDTQYF
>TRBV18|.|.|TRBJ1-4
TGTGCCAGCTCACCCCGGGACCTAGCAAATGAAAAACTGTTTTTT
CASSPRDLANEKLFF
>TRBV20-1|.|.|TRBJ2-3
TGCAGTGCTAGACCCTTGACAGTATCAGATACGCAGTATTTT
CSARPLTVSDTQYF
>TRBV20-1|TRBD1|few|TRBJ2-2
TGCAGTGCTACCCCGGGACAGGGGAATACCGGGGAGCTGTTTTTT
CSATPGQGNTGELFF
>TRBV7-8|.|.|TRBJ1-1
TGTGCCAGCAGCTTTAGAGAGGGCAGGACTGAAGCTTTCTTT
CASSFREGRTEAFF
>TRBV20-1|.|many|TRBJ2-7
TGCAGTGCTAGGGCTGGGGGGCCCTACGAGCAGTACTTC
CSARAGGPYEQYF
>TRBV10-3|TRBD2|few|TRBJ2-3
TGTGCCATCAGCCGCGGGAGCCTCACAGATACGCAGTATTTT
CAISRGSLTDTQYF
>TRBV20-1|TRBD1|many|TRBJ1-2
TGCAGTGCTACGGACAGGGGGCTCCTTACCTTCTATGGCTACACCTTC
CSATDRGLLTFYGYTF
>TRBV27|.|many|TRBJ1-6
TGTGCCAGCAGTTTATACGGCTCCTATAATTCACCCCTCCACTTT
CASSLYGSYNSPLHF
>TRBV5-1|.|.|TRBJ2-2
TGCGCCAGCAGCCTCAGGGACCCGGTCACCGGGGAGCTGTTTTTT
CASSLRDPVTGELFF
>TRBV5-1|TRBD1|many|TRBJ2-1
TGCGCCAGCAGCCCGACGGTACAGGGGGCGCGGGATGAGCAGTTCTTC
CASSPTVQGARDEQFF
>TRBV27|TRBD1|.|TRBJ1-1
TGTGCCAGCAGTCCCCAGGGACAGCCTGGCCGTGAAGCTTTCTTT
CASSPQGQPGREAFF
>TRBV20-1|TRBD2|.|TRBJ2-2
TGCAGTGCTAGAGATGGAAGCGGGGACACCGGGGAGCTGTTTTTT
CSARDGSGDTGELFF
>TRBV7-9|TRBD1|.|TRBJ1-2
TGTGCCAGCAGCTTAGTAACGGGGACAGCCTATGGCTACACCTTC
CASSLVTGTAYGYTF
>TRBV6-1|.|many|TRBJ1-3
TGTGCCAGCAGTGAAACGTCCGCCGTTCGCGCTGGAAACACCATATATTTT
CASSETSAVRAGNTIYF
>TRBV7-9|.|.|TRBJ2-2
TGTGCCAGCAGCTTAAGAGGGTTCAACACCGGGGAGCTGTTTTTT
CASSLRGFNTGELFF
>TRBV12-3/TRBV12-4|.|.|TRBJ1-2
TGTGCCAGCAGCCCTGCCGGGTACTATGGCTACACCTTC
CASSPAGYYGYTF
>TRBV3-1|.|few|TRBJ2-1
TGTGCCAGCAGCCAAGATAGGGCACCAAGGTTATACAATGAGCAGTTCTTC
CASSQDRAPRLYNEQFF
>TRBV25-1|.|.|TRBJ1-2
TGTGCCAGCAGGGCGGGTCTCTATGGCTACACCTTC
CASRAGLYGYTF
>TRBV20-1|TRBD2|few|TRBJ2-1
TGCAGTGCTAGAGCCGGGCGGGGGGCCTCCTACAATGAGCAGTTCTTC
CSARAGRGASYNEQFF
>TRBV10-2|.|.|TRBJ2-2
TGCGCCAGCAGGGAGGGCGGGGAGCTGTTTTTT
CASREGGELFF
>TRBV6-5|TRBD1|few|TRBJ2-5
TGTGCCAGCAGTTCGCTCGGACAGGGAGGAGAGACCCAGTACTTC
CASSSLGQGGETQYF
>TRBV7-7|TRBD2|.|TRBJ2-3
TGTGCCAGCAGCTTAGGGACTAGGGGCACAGATACGCAGTATTTT
CASSLGTRGTDTQYF
>TRBV4-1|.|few|TRBJ1-1
TGCGCCAGCAGCCAATTTGGGGTCCGGGATGAAGCTTTCTTT
CASSQFGVRDEAFF
>TRBV12-3/TRBV12-4|.|many|TRBJ1-2
TGTGCCAGCAGCCGGGAGGATGGAGGCTACACCTTC
CASSREDGGYTF
>TRBV6-2/TRBV6-3|.|many|TRBJ2-3
TGTGCCAGCAGTTTCAAGCGGAGCACAGATACGCAGTATTTT
CASSFKRSTDTQYF
>TRBV5-1|.|few|TRBJ1-1
TGCGCCAGCAGCTTGGGCCCCACCCGAACGAAGAACACTGAAGCTTTCTTT
CASSLGPTRTKNTEAFF
>TRBV5-5|.|many|TRBJ1-1
TGTGCCAGCAGCCCCGGGACGGAGAACACTGAAGCTTTCTTT
CASSPGTENTEAFF
>TRBV13|TRBD1|.|TRBJ1-1
TGTGCCAGCAGCGGACCGGGACAGTACACTGAAGCTTTCTTT
CASSGPGQYTEAFF
>TRBV5-1|.|many|TRBJ1-1
TGCGCCAGCTATCCGGACACACAGGGGAACACTGAAGCTTTCTTT
CASYPDTQGNTEAFF
>TRBV29-1|TRBD2|many|TRBJ2-1
TGCAGCGTTGCCGGGGGGGTTTACAATGAGCAGTTCTTC
CSVAGGVYNEQFF
>TRBV20-1|.|.|TRBJ2-4
TGCAGTGCTAGAGTCGTCGGGAGCAAAAACATTCAGTACTTC
CSARVVGSKNIQYF
>TRBV10-1|.|.|TRBJ2-7
TGCGCCAGCAGTGAGGTCCAATCCTACGAGCAGTACTTC
CASSEVQSYEQYF
>TRBV29-1|TRBD2|.|TRBJ2-3
TGCAGCGTTGGTGGTAGCGGGGCCCTCGGGGATACGCAGTATTTT
CSVGGSGALGDTQYF
>TRBV20-1|.|.|TRBJ1-2
TGCAGTGCTAGAGAGGCCAGGGTAGGAATCAACTATGGCTACACCTTC
CSAREARVGINYGYTF
>TRBV7-7|.|many|TRBJ2-3
TGTGCTAGCAGCACCAGACAGACAGATACGCAGTATTTT
CASSTRQTDTQYF